This T cell receptor (beta chain) was sequenced in a study of OX40 agonist ivuxolimab in advanced cancers. Study background: Checkpoint inhibitors had been given previously to about 38% of patients. Study findings and constraints: In the 0.1 to 3.0 mg/kg range, CD4+ and CD8+ blood T cells had expanded clonally by week 6.

With regard to this clone: Its antigen is currently unknown.

The table came from immunoSEQ multiplex PCR; TCRdb's copy has only in-frame clones and leaves some out. The sample has some 39,000 clones, about 87% seen once. At cycle 4 day 1, cycle 7 day 1, and baseline, blood was sampled. This CDR3 region has 14 residues. V lost 0 bases and J 3 bases, leaving 9 bases between the germline ends. Germline loops: CDR1 GTSNPN, CDR2 SVGIG (reference sequence). The sample was CD4+ or CD8+ T cells sorted from blood, taken in a trial of the OX40 agonist ivuxolimab. The origin of this receptor is an adult with an advanced solid tumor such as melanoma, head and neck, liver or kidney cancer. This chain connects TRBV30 to TRBJ1-3, with no clear D. CDR3 protein: CAWSVGVSGNTIYF. CDR3 nucleotide sequence: TGTGCCTGGAGTGTAGGAGTGAGTGGAAACACCATATATTTT.